This T cell receptor (beta chain) was captured in a study of metastatic and nonmetastatic thyroid tumors. TCRdb redid the clone calls on the PCR reads using MiXCR. The sample lists 40,000 or so clones; around half were seen once. This clone has a handful of counts. V was clipped by 5 bases and J by 5 bases, with 10 bases between them. In germline, CDR1 is LNHDA, CDR2 SQIVND (reference sequence). This CDR3 contains 12 residues. Thyroid surgery was preceded by no treatment in any patient. Sample: tumor tissue. The rearrangement uses TRBV19 and TRBJ2-7, with D uncertain. This TCR was recovered from a male donor with papillary thyroid cancer or a benign thyroid nodule (not recorded which). Some clones in this sample may be carry-over from other donors' samples. The CDR3 loop is CASSGETDEQYF. The CDR3 DNA reads TGTGCCAGTAGTGGAGAAACCGACGAGCAGTACTTC. Full variable domain (remainder filled in from reference TRBV19 and TRBJ2-7): DGGITQSPKYLFRKEGQNVTLSCEQNLNHDAMYWYRQDPGQGLRLIYYSQIVNDFQKGDIAEGYSVSREKKESFPLTVTSAQKNPTAFYLCASSGETDEQYFGPGTRLTVT.